Detailed here is one TCR beta chain. The data were obtained in a study of technical replicates of blood from a few donors. Repertoires were generated with immunoSEQ multiplex PCR, while TCRdb's copy carries only in-frame clones and drops some. The repertoire holds 91,000 or so clones, with about 95% as singletons. This sequence was found in a human donor in good health. The sample comprised T cells isolated from PBMCs.

The CDR3 DNA follows: TGTGCCAGCCGCGGGGCAGCTAGCACAGATACGCAGTATTTT. Its translation is CASRGAASTDTQYF. The chain combines TRBV6-5 with TRBJ2-3, with a weak D call TRBD2 (6 bases). V dropped 8 bases and J dropped 0 bases, with 12 bases sitting between them. CDR1 and CDR2 (germline): MNHEY, SVGAGI. The CDR3 is 14 residues long.